A single sample is the source of the 9 T cell receptor beta chains below, sequenced in a study of shared clonotypes between healthy human individuals. Sequencing used immunoSEQ multiplex PCR; TCRdb keeps in-frame clones, though not all of them. Altogether more than 1,200,000 clones are present, around 98.5% being singletons, with the ten largest covering around 0.38%. Specimen: naive CD4+ T cells sorted from blood. Subset in this sample: CD45RA+ positively selected. Every receptor here comes from a man aged 25-40 years in good health.

The DNA for the CDR3 is TGTGCCAGCAGCTGGGGACAAGTACATGGCTACACCTTC. It codes for CASSWGQVHGYTF. The chain employs TRBV5-4 and TRBJ1-2; possibly TRBD1 for D (6 bases). Deletions cut 3 bases from V and 6 bases from J, with 12 bases between. The CDR3 covers 13 residues. The germline gives CDR1 SGHNT, CDR2 YYREEE (reference sequence).

This chain joins TRBV10-1 and TRBJ2-1; TRBD2 might be the D (6 bases). The germline V gene encodes CDR1 WNHNN and CDR2 SYGVQD (reference sequence). Deletions cut 2 bases from V and 1 base from J, with 18 bases between. The length of the CDR3 is 18 residues. The CDR3, as DNA: TGCGCCAGCAGTGAGAAAAGACAAACTAGCAGGTCCTACAATGAGCAGTTCTTC. Translated: CASSEKRQTSRSYNEQFF.

V is TRBV15 and J is TRBJ2-1, with 9 bases fitting TRBD1. Germline V gives CDR1 LNHNV, CDR2 YYDKDF (reference sequence). This CDR3 contains 17 residues. With V trimmed by 3 bases and J by 3 bases, 9 bases remained unmatched. The CDR3 loop reads CATSSGGTGKNYNEQFF. In nucleotides, the CDR3 is TGTGCCACCAGCAGTGGGGGGACAGGGAAAAACTACAATGAGCAGTTCTTC.

The chain carries TRBV27 and TRBJ2-7; D may be TRBD2 (5 bases). This CDR3 spans 13 amino acids. The V end was cut by 5 bases, the J end by 6 bases, with 14 bases between. Germline CDR1 and CDR2: MNHEY and SMNVEV (reference sequence). Here the CDR3 reads CASSATTRVEQYF. The CDR3 DNA sequence: TGTGCCAGCAGTGCTACCACTAGGGTCGAGCAGTACTTC.

The V call is TRBV11-2, the J call TRBJ2-1; D might be TRBD1 or TRBD2, each matching 5 bases. The CDR3 is 15 amino acids. V was clipped by 5 bases and J by 0 bases, with 11 bases between them. The germline V gene has CDR1 SGHAT and CDR2 FQNNGV. This chain's CDR3 is CASSVGPDSYNEQFF. The CDR3 region has the DNA TGTGCCAGCAGCGTGGGACCAGACTCCTACAATGAGCAGTTCTTC.

The chain uses TRBV7-3 and TRBJ2-1, with TRBD2 identical over 12 bases. This CDR3 has 18 residues. In germline, CDR1 is SGHTA, CDR2 FQGTGA. With V trimmed by 3 bases and J by 5 bases, 11 bases remained unmatched. As DNA, the CDR3 is TGTGCCAGCAGCTTCCCTTCAGGAGGACTAGCGGGAAACAATGAGCAGTTCTTC. It specifies CASSFPSGGLAGNNEQFF. Supplemented by reference TRBV7-3 and TRBJ2-1, the full variable domain reads GAGVSQTPSNKVTEKGKYVELRCDPISGHTALYWYRQSLGQGPEFLIYFQGTGAADDSGLPNDRFFAVRPEGSVSTLKIQRTERGDSAVYLCASSFPSGGLAGNNEQFFGPGTRLTVL.

The V call is TRBV27, the J call TRBJ2-3, with a tentative D call TRBD1 (6 bases). Germline-derived CDR1 and CDR2 are MNHEY and SMNVEV (reference sequence). The CDR3 is 15 residues long. The V gene lost 2 bases and the J gene lost 2 bases, with 11 bases spanning the gap. CDR3 protein: CASSLKTGYTDTQYF. The CDR3 coding sequence is TGTGCCAGCAGTTTAAAGACAGGTTACACAGATACGCAGTATTTT.

The chain has TRBV4-3 and TRBJ2-7; the D gene could be TRBD1 or TRBD2 (5 bases each). CDR1 LGHNA and CDR2 YSLEER come from the germline V gene. The CDR3 has 15 amino acids. The V and J ends lost 3 bases and 6 bases respectively, with 18 bases between them. The CDR3 is CASSQRAGTGLEQYF. For the CDR3, the DNA is TGCGCCAGCAGCCAGAGAGCCGGGACCGGGCTCGAGCAGTACTTC.

The chain couples TRBV27 to TRBJ1-2; tentative D call: TRBD1 (6 bases). With 6 bases removed from V and 0 bases from J, the gap between germline ends came to 17 bases. Germline V gene data show CDR1 as MNHEY and CDR2 as SMNVEV (reference sequence). The CDR3 sequence is 16 residues long. The CDR3 coding sequence is TGTGCCAGCAGAGTTGGGGGCCGGGCGGCTAACTATGGCTACACCTTC. Its protein product is CASRVGGRAANYGYTF.